This T cell receptor (beta chain) originates from a study of CD8 T cells in ankylosing spondylitis. General observations from the study: A CD8+ phenotype characterized the disease-linked clones, which were relatively rare in peripheral blood. According to the report, clones linked to the disease were significantly enriched in matched synovial fluid samples taken from ankylosing spondylitis patients. What appeared characteristic of ankylosing spondylitis blood was a TCR beta motif of several highly homologous variants.

Per the germline V gene, CDR1 is KGHSH and CDR2 is LQKENI. This CDR3 comprises 15 residues. The V gene lost 3 bases and the J gene lost 0 bases, with 11 bases spanning the gap. 5'-RACE, quantitative and with molecular barcodes, yielded the TCR beta libraries. TCRdb processed the 5' RACE reads anew with MiXCR; each CDR3 protein has one entry. The table shows under 200,000 distinct CDR3 sequences, with 9.5% to 13% occurring only once. A remark on this clonotype: Its antigen is as yet unknown.

Sequenced material: blood, either unsorted or a sorted T cell fraction (not recorded which). The gene calls are TRBV18 and TRBJ1-1; TRBD1 is a possible D gene (5 bases). This receptor was taken from a male donor with ankylosing spondylitis or in good health (not recorded which). CDR3 bases: TGTGCCAGCTCACCTCGACAGCTAATGAACACTGAAGCTTTCTTT. Translating it yields CASSPRQLMNTEAFF.